The T cell receptor (beta chain) described here comes from a study of low-dose radiotherapy and immunotherapy resistance in tumors. On the study more broadly: The study administered intravenous cyclophosphamide at 200 mg/m2 every two weeks, one day ahead of radiation and immunotherapy.

Those who qualified had advanced solid tumors (lacking tumor-infiltrating lymphocytes). This clonotype was seen only a few times. Trimming cost V 5 bases and J 4 bases, with 18 bases left between them. The CDR3 is 15 amino acids. Germline V gives CDR1 MNHEY, CDR2 SVGEGT. TRAV and TRBV primers primed cDNA for both TCRalpha and TCRbeta. It was with a constant-region primer and a V-primer adapter that TCRs were amplified over approximately 20 PCR cycles. MiXCR, run by TCRdb on the reads, gives a single entry per CDR3 protein. The sample lists around 18,000 distinct CDR3 sequences, roughly 70% occurring once.

The sequence derives from a human donor with advanced metastatic prostate, ovarian, gallbladder or colorectal cancer (not recorded which). This table probably holds off-target reads from a library built for another chain. This chain connects TRBV6-2 or TRBV6-3 to TRBJ2-7; perhaps TRBD2 as D (6 bases). CDR3 bases: TGTGCCAGCAGTGTGATCGGGGGTGAGGATTACGAGCAGTACTTC. Its translation is CASSVIGGEDYEQYF.